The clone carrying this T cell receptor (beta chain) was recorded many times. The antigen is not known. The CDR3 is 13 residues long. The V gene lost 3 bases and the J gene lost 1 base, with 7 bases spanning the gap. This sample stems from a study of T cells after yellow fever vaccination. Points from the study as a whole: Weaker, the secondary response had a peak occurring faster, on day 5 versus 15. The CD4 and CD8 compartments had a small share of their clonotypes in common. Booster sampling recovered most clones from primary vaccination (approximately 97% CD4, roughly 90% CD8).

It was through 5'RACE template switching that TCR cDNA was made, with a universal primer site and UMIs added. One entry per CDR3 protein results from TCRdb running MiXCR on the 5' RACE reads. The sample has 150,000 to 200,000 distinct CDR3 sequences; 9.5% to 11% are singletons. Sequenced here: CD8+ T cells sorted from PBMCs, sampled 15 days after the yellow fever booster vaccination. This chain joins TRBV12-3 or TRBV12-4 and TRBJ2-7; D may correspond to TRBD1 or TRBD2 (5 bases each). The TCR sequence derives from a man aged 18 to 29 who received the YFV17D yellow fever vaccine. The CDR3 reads CASSFGASYEQYF. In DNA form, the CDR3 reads TGTGCCAGCAGTTTCGGGGCTTCCTACGAGCAGTACTTC.